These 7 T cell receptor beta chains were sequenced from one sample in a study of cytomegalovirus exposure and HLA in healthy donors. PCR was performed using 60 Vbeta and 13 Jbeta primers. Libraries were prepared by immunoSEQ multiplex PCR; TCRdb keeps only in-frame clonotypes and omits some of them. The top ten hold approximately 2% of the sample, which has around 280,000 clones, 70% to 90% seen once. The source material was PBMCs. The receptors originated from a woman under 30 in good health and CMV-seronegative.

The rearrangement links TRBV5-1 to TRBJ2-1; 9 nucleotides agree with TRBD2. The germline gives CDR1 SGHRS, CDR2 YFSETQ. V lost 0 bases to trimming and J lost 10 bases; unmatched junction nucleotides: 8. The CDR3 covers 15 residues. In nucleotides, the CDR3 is TGCGCCAGCAGCTTGGATCTAGCGGGGTTAAAGGAGCAGTTCTTC. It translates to CASSLDLAGLKEQFF.

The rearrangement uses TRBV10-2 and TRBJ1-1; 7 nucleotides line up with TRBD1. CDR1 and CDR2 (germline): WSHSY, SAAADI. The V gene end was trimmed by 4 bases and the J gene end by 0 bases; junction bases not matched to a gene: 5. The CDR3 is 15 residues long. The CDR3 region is CASSAQGQLNTEAFF. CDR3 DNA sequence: TGCGCCAGCAGTGCCCAGGGACAGTTGAACACTGAAGCTTTCTTT.

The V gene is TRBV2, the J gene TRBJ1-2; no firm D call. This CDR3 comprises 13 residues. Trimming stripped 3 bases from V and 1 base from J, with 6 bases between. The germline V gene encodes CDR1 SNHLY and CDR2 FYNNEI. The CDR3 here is CASSDSNNYGYTF. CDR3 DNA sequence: TGTGCCAGCAGTGACAGTAATAACTATGGCTACACCTTC.

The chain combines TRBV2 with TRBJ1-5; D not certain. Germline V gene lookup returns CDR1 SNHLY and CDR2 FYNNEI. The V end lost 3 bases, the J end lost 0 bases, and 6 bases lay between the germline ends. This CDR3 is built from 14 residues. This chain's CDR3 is CASSDINSNQPQHF. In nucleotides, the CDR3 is TGTGCCAGCAGTGACATCAATAGCAATCAGCCCCAGCATTTT.

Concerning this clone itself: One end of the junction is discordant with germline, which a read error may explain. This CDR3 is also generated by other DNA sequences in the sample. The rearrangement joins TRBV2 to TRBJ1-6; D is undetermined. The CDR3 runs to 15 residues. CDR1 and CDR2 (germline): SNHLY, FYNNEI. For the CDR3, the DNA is TGTGCCAGCAGACTCACCGGGGTTATAAATTCCCCCCTCCACTTT. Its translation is CASRLTGVINSPLHF.

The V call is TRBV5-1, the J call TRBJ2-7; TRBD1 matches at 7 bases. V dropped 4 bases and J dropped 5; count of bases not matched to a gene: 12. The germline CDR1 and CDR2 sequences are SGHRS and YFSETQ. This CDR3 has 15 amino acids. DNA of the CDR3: TGCGCCAGCAGCACCGGGACAGTCCCAGGGGACGAGCAGTACTTC. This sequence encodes CASSTGTVPGDEQYF.

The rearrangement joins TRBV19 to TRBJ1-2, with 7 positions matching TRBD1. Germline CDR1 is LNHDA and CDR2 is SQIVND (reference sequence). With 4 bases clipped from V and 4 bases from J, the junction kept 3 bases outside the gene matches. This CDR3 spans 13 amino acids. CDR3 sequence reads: CASSTGTVYGYTF. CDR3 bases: TGTGCCAGTAGTACCGGGACAGTCTATGGCTACACCTTC.